This TCR beta chain was sequenced for a study of T cell changes during pregnancy in multiple sclerosis. Libraries were prepared by immunoSEQ multiplex PCR; TCRdb keeps only in-frame clonotypes and omits some of them. This table has about 35,000 clones, 90% to 95% appearing once. V was pared by 2 bases and J by 4 bases, with 3 bases of the junction left unmatched. There are 14 residues in the CDR3. CDR1 SGHTA and CDR2 FQGTGA come from the germline V gene. The V call is TRBV7-3, the J call TRBJ2-7; TRBD1 agrees at 9 bases. This sequence originates from a female donor in good health, enrolled as a control in a pregnancy study. Material: CD4+ T cells from peripheral blood mononuclear cells, obtained in the third trimester of pregnancy. CDR3 residues: CASSLGGQGYEQYF. The CDR3 DNA reads TGTGCCAGCAGCTTAGGGGGACAGGGTTACGAGCAGTACTTC.